This entry lists 10 T cell receptor beta chains sequenced from one sample in a study of blood T cell repertoires in COVID-19. Clones were sequenced by immunoSEQ multiplex PCR, and TCRdb holds only the in-frame ones, with some missing. The data contain some 200,000 clones, approximately 75% of them singletons. The material sequenced was PBMCs or T cells enriched from blood (not recorded which). These receptors all stem from a man aged 40-49 years who had recovered from COVID-19.

J is TRBJ1-5 and V is TRBV5-1, with D perhaps TRBD1 (6 bases). Germline V gene lookup returns CDR1 SGHRS and CDR2 YFSETQ. CDR3 size: 14 residues. The germline V and J ends were trimmed by 5 bases and 1 base, with 10 bases remaining between them. CDR3 DNA sequence: TGCGCCAGCAGTGTGGGGGCGAGCAATCAGCCCCAGCATTTT. It specifies CASSVGASNQPQHF.

V and J are TRBV7-9 and TRBJ2-1, with D perhaps matching TRBD1 (5 bases). This CDR3 region has 13 residues. CDR1 and CDR2 from the germline V gene are SEHNR and FQNEAQ (reference sequence). Trimming took off 3 bases at V and 3 bases at J, with 6 bases between the two ends. The CDR3 coding sequence is TGTGCCAGCAGCTTCGGACACTACAATGAGCAGTTCTTC. It is translated as CASSFGHYNEQFF.

This clone was seen only once. The V gene is TRBV9, the J gene TRBJ1-2; 12 bases fit TRBD1. J gave up 4 bases and V 4 bases, and 2 bases lay outside the gene matches. CDR3 length: 14 amino acids. Germline assignment: CDR1 SGDLS and CDR2 YYNGEE. The CDR3 DNA reads TGTGCCAGCAGCCCGGGACAGGGGGCCTATGGCTACACCTTC. It encodes CASSPGQGAYGYTF.

This rearrangement joins TRBV7-9 to TRBJ2-5; 10 bases align to TRBD2. Germline V CDR1 and CDR2: SEHNR, FQNEAQ (reference sequence). Trimming at V came to 2 bases and at J to 4 bases, leaving 4 bases not matched to a gene. The CDR3 totals 15 residues. The CDR3 bases are TGTGCCAGCAGCTTACCAGCGGGAGGGGGAGAGACCCAGTACTTC. This gives the protein CASSLPAGGGETQYF.

V is TRBV27 and J is TRBJ1-2; D is unclear. Germline assignment: CDR1 MNHEY and CDR2 SMNVEV (reference sequence). The CDR3 consists of 14 residues. Trimming pared 0 bases from V and 5 bases from J, leaving 10 bases between. The chain's CDR3 is CASSLSGGGYGYTF. The CDR3 DNA sequence: TGTGCCAGCAGTTTATCAGGCGGAGGTTATGGCTACACCTTC.

The chain joins TRBV19 to TRBJ1-2; D ambiguous. The CDR3 sequence is 15 residues long. Germline CDR1 is LNHDA and CDR2 is SQIVND (reference sequence). V lost 2 bases and J 3 bases, leaving 13 bases between the germline ends. DNA of the CDR3: TGTGCCAGTAGTATACCCTTTGACTACTACTATGGCTACACCTTC. Its translation: CASSIPFDYYYGYTF. Drawing the rest from reference TRBV19 and TRBJ1-2, the complete variable domain is DGGITQSPKYLFRKEGQNVTLSCEQNLNHDAMYWYRQDPGQGLRLIYYSQIVNDFQKGDIAEGYSVSREKKESFPLTVTSAQKNPTAFYLCASSIPFDYYYGYTFGSGTRLTVV.

The gene calls are TRBV30 and TRBJ2-2; a possible D gene is TRBD2 (6 bases). Germline loops: CDR1 GTSNPN, CDR2 SVGIG (reference sequence). Trimming shortened V by 8 bases and J by 2 bases, and 12 bases separated the two germline ends. The CDR3 is 13 residues long. The CDR3 here is CAGGTINTGELFF. The CDR3 DNA reads as TGTGCCGGGGGGACCATCAACACCGGGGAGCTGTTTTTT.

The chain combines TRBV6-5 with TRBJ2-1, with D possibly TRBD2 on 6 matching bases. The CDR3 totals 11 residues. Trimming took 10 bases from V and 11 from J, leaving 15 bases between them. CDR1 and CDR2 (germline): MNHEY, SVGAGI. CDR3 sequence reads: CATGRGNQQFF. CDR3 DNA sequence: TGTGCCACAGGGCGGGGTAACCAGCAGTTCTTC.

This chain joins TRBV5-4 and TRBJ1-2; a possible D gene is TRBD1 (6 bases). Trimming took 3 bases from V and 6 from J, leaving 21 bases between them. The CDR3 consists of 16 residues. Germline CDR1 is SGHNT and CDR2 is YYREEE (reference sequence). Written as DNA, the CDR3 is TGTGCCAGCAGCTCAATTAACCTCCGTCAGGGGAATGGCTACACCTTC. Protein: CASSSINLRQGNGYTF. Full variable domain (remainder filled in from reference TRBV5-4 and TRBJ1-2): ETGVTQSPTHLIKTRGQQVTLRCSSQSGHNTVSWYQQALGQGPQFIFQYYREEENGRGNFPPRFSGLQFPNYSSELNVNALELDDSALYLCASSSINLRQGNGYTFGSGTRLTVV.

The genes are TRBV5-4 and TRBJ2-2; 10 nucleotides line up with TRBD1. The junction had 6 bases not matched to a gene; V was cut back by 3 bases and J by 7 bases. The V gene's germline CDR1 is SGHNT and CDR2 YYREEE (reference sequence). This CDR3 comprises 15 residues. In DNA form, the CDR3 reads TGTGCCAGCAGCTCCGGACAGGGGGGTGGCGGGGAGCTGTTTTTT. Protein product: CASSSGQGGGGELFF.